These 27 T cell receptor beta chains share one sample of origin, sequenced in a study of blood T cell repertoires in COVID-19. TCRdb keeps only in-frame clones here, not all; method: immunoSEQ multiplex PCR. The sample comprises 300,000 or so clones, about nine tenths of which are singletons, and roughly 3.3% rests with the top ten. Input material: peripheral blood. Receptor source: a woman between 35 and 50 years old with acute or convalescent COVID-19.

This clone occurred a few times. The chain is built from TRBV2 and TRBJ1-6; D gene uncertain. In germline, CDR1 is SNHLY, CDR2 FYNNEI. The CDR3 contains 16 residues. Trimming shortened V by 7 bases and J by 0 bases, and 13 bases separated the two germline ends. The DNA of the CDR3 is TGTGCCAGCATACAAAGCCCTAGCTCCTATAATTCACCCCTCCACTTT. It is translated as CASIQSPSSYNSPLHF. Drawing the rest from reference TRBV2 and TRBJ1-6, the complete variable domain is EPEVTQTPSHQVTQMGQEVILRCVPISNHLYFYWYRQILGQKVEFLVSFYNNEISEKSEIFDDQFSVERPDGSNFTLKIRSTKLEDSAMYFCASIQSPSSYNSPLHFGNGTRLTVT.

V is TRBV18 and J is TRBJ1-1; 8 bases align to TRBD1. The germline V gene encodes CDR1 KGHSH and CDR2 LQKENI. CDR3 size: 16 residues. V lost 3 bases, J lost 6 bases, and 12 bases stayed unmatched. The CDR3 here is CASSPGQGAVEAEAFF. The CDR3 DNA reads TGTGCCAGCTCACCCGGGCAGGGGGCCGTTGAGGCTGAAGCTTTCTTT.

This clone was counted ten times or more. The chain has TRBV6-5 and TRBJ1-2; D call uncertain. V was shortened by 1 base and J by 4 bases, with 13 bases between the two germline ends. Per the germline V gene, CDR1 is MNHEY and CDR2 is SVGAGI. The CDR3 sequence is 15 residues long. CDR3 region: CASSYFPPAIYGYTF. As DNA, the CDR3 is TGTGCCAGCAGTTACTTTCCTCCCGCTATCTATGGCTACACCTTC.

The chain carries TRBV11-2 and TRBJ1-6, with a tentative D call TRBD1 (6 bases). The CDR3 consists of 15 residues. CDR1 SGHAT and CDR2 FQNNGV come from the germline V gene. Deletions cut 6 bases from V and 8 bases from J, with 17 bases between. The CDR3 is CASRSPGTRHSPLHF. The CDR3 nucleotides read TGTGCCAGCAGATCACCCGGGACACGGCATTCACCCCTCCACTTT.

The gene calls are TRBV5-1 and TRBJ1-2; D perhaps matches TRBD1 (6 bases). Germline assignment: CDR1 SGHRS and CDR2 YFSETQ. Trimming cost V 0 bases and J 4 bases, with 10 bases left between them. The CDR3 is made up of 14 amino acids. The CDR3 here is CASSLEQGVYGYTF. The DNA of the CDR3 is TGCGCCAGCAGCTTGGAACAGGGAGTCTATGGCTACACCTTC.

The chain has TRBV5-6 and TRBJ2-4; tentatively, D is TRBD1 (5 bases). Germline loops: CDR1 SGHDT, CDR2 YYEEEE. V was pared by 1 base and J by 2 bases, with 7 bases between. The CDR3 spans 14 residues. Here the CDR3 DNA reads TGTGCCAGCAGCTTGACGGACACCAAAAACATTCAGTACTTC. It encodes CASSLTDTKNIQYF.

The chain is built from TRBV11-2 and TRBJ2-7; D remains unclear. The CDR3 spans 13 residues. The V gene's germline CDR1 is SGHAT and CDR2 FQNNGV. V shed 5 bases and J shed 6 bases, with 14 bases lying between them. The CDR3 loop reads CASSLIAGLEQYV. CDR3 coding DNA: TGTGCCAGCAGCCTAATTGCTGGGCTCGAGCAGTACGTC.

This chain connects TRBV10-3 to TRBJ1-6; tentatively, D is TRBD1 (5 bases). The V gene lost 4 bases and the J gene lost 9 bases, with 13 bases spanning the gap. The CDR3 is 14 residues long. Germline values: CDR1 ENHRY, CDR2 SYGVKD. The DNA for the CDR3 is TGTGCCATCAGTGGGGAAGGGGCCGGTTCACCCCTCCACTTT. Protein product: CAISGEGAGSPLHF.

The chain employs TRBV4-2 and TRBJ1-3; a weak D match, TRBD1 (5 bases). Germline V gives CDR1 LGHNA, CDR2 YNFKEQ. Trimming cost V 0 bases and J 3 bases, with 15 bases left between them. CDR3 length: 17 residues. CDR3 in DNA: TGTGCCAGCAGCCAAGATGGGGAGGGACCTTTTGGAAACACCATATATTTT. Protein: CASSQDGEGPFGNTIYF.

This rearrangement joins TRBV5-5 to TRBJ1-5; no firm D call. The V end lost 2 bases, the J end lost 4 bases, and 19 bases lay between the germline ends. This CDR3 contains 17 residues. Germline V CDR1 and CDR2: SGHKS, YYEKEE (reference sequence). The CDR3 loop is CASSFVGGPTGNQPQHF. The CDR3 DNA is TGTGCCAGCAGCTTTGTTGGAGGTCCGACCGGGAATCAGCCCCAGCATTTT.

The chain has TRBV14 and TRBJ2-5, with 13 bases that match TRBD2. Germline-derived CDR1 and CDR2 are SGHDN and FVKESK. With 4 bases clipped from V and 5 bases from J, the junction kept 10 bases outside the gene matches. CDR3 length equals 17 residues. The CDR3 region has the DNA TGTGCCAGCAGCCCCCATACGGGACTAGCGGGGATGGAGACCCAGTACTTC. It specifies CASSPHTGLAGMETQYF.

This rearrangement joins TRBV3-1 (or the pseudogene TRBV3-2) to TRBJ2-1; 12 nucleotides match TRBD2. The CDR3 is 16 residues long. V trimming: 1 base; J trimming: 5 bases; junction bases outside the gene matches: 3. Germline values: CDR1 LGHDT, CDR2 YNNKEL (reference sequence). CDR3 in DNA: TGTGCCAGCAGCCAAGCTAGCGGGGGGGCCCACAATGAGCAGTTCTTC. As protein: CASSQASGGAHNEQFF.

The chain uses TRBV9 and TRBJ2-1; D may be TRBD2 (6 bases). There are 15 residues in the CDR3. Trimming pared 3 bases from V and 0 bases from J, leaving 10 bases between. Germline V lookup: CDR1 SGDLS, CDR2 YYNGEE. CDR3 nucleotide sequence: TGTGCCAGCAGCGCGGCGGGGAACTCCTACAATGAGCAGTTCTTC. Translation: CASSAAGNSYNEQFF.

This chain links TRBV19 with TRBJ2-2; TRBD1 aligns across 7 bases. Trimming removed 1 base from V and 0 bases from J; junction bases left unmatched: 2. CDR1 and CDR2 from the germline V gene are LNHDA and SQIVND (reference sequence). CDR3 length: 16 amino acids. CDR3 DNA: TGTGCCAGTAGTATAGGTGGGACAGCGAACACCGGGGAGCTGTTTTTT. This translates into CASSIGGTANTGELFF. Supplemented by reference TRBV19 and TRBJ2-2, the full variable domain reads DGGITQSPKYLFRKEGQNVTLSCEQNLNHDAMYWYRQDPGQGLRLIYYSQIVNDFQKGDIAEGYSVSREKKESFPLTVTSAQKNPTAFYLCASSIGGTANTGELFFGEGSRLTVL.

The chain is built from TRBV5-4 and TRBJ1-2, with no clear D. V was cut by 0 bases and J by 4 bases, with 13 bases left in between. The CDR3 runs 15 residues. Germline V lookup: CDR1 SGHNT, CDR2 YYREEE (reference sequence). The CDR3 here is CASSLGQSQPYGYTF. CDR3 DNA sequence: TGTGCCAGCAGCTTGGGCCAGTCCCAACCCTATGGCTACACCTTC.

This clone was picked up a small number of times. The chain uses TRBV6-1 and TRBJ1-5; 10 bases map to TRBD1. This CDR3 has 17 residues. Trimming took 4 bases from V and 3 from J; bases not matched to a gene: 9. From germline, CDR1 is MNHNS and CDR2 SASEGT. Here the CDR3 DNA reads TGTGCCAGCAGTGCCCGCCGGACAGGGGGGACCAATCAGCCCCAGCATTTT. As protein: CASSARRTGGTNQPQHF.

The genes are TRBV27 and TRBJ2-2; TRBD1 agrees at 8 bases. Losses at the gene ends were 2 bases for V and 2 bases for J; bases not matched to a gene: 1. CDR3 length: 15 residues. Germline CDR1 and CDR2: MNHEY and SMNVEV (reference sequence). In nucleotides, the CDR3 is TGTGCCAGCAGTTTAGGACAGGGAAACACCGGGGAGCTGTTTTTT. Translated, it gives CASSLGQGNTGELFF.

The V call is TRBV7-6, the J call TRBJ1-6, with TRBD1 matching over 8 bases. The V gene end was trimmed by 5 bases and the J gene end by 5 bases; junction bases not matched to a gene: 5. Germline CDR1 is SGHVS and CDR2 is FNYEAQ. The CDR3 is made up of 15 amino acids. CDR3 sequence: CASSQDRGNNSPLHF. The CDR3 coding sequence is TGTGCCAGCAGCCAAGACAGGGGTAATAATTCACCCCTCCACTTT.

The chain couples TRBV7-8 to TRBJ2-7; 9 bases match TRBD1. The germline V gene has CDR1 SGHVS and CDR2 FQNEAQ. The V segment lost 3 bases and the J segment 5 bases; nucleotides outside the gene matches: 8. The CDR3 is made up of 15 amino acids. CDR3 protein: CASSLGQGLTNEQYV. The CDR3 coding sequence is TGTGCCAGCAGCTTGGGACAGGGCCTAACGAACGAGCAGTACGTC.

The chain has TRBV4-1 and TRBJ1-4; a possible D gene is TRBD1 (5 bases). Per the germline V gene, CDR1 is MGHRA and CDR2 is YSYEKL. V was cut by 4 bases and J by 8 bases, with 17 bases left in between. The CDR3 covers 15 residues. The CDR3 nucleotides are TGCGCCAGCAGCCCTATTGGCAGGGCCCGCGAAAAACTGTTTTTT. It specifies CASSPIGRAREKLFF.

V and J are TRBV19 and TRBJ2-2; 7 positions match TRBD1. Germline V gene sequence: CDR1 LNHDA, CDR2 SQIVND (reference sequence). The V segment lost 4 bases and the J segment 4 bases; nucleotides outside the gene matches: 9. The CDR3 contains 16 residues. CDR3 coding DNA: TGTGCCAGTAGTAGGAAAGGGGACAGTGTCACCGGGGAGCTGTTTTTT. Translating it yields CASSRKGDSVTGELFF.

The chain couples TRBV7-9 to TRBJ2-2, with a weak D call TRBD1 (6 bases). Trimming removed 7 bases at V and 6 bases at J, with 21 bases between. Germline values: CDR1 SEHNR, CDR2 FQNEAQ (reference sequence). This CDR3 comprises 16 residues. The chain's CDR3 is CASMGTLPRGAGELFF. In nucleotides, the CDR3 is TGTGCCAGCATGGGGACCCTGCCCAGGGGAGCCGGGGAGCTGTTTTTT. Full variable domain (remainder filled in from reference TRBV7-9 and TRBJ2-2): DTGVSQNPRHKITKRGQNVTFRCDPISEHNRLYWYRQTLGQGPEFLTYFQNEAQLEKSRLLSDRFSAERPKGSFSTLEIQRTEQGDSAMYLCASMGTLPRGAGELFFGEGSRLTVL.

CDR3 in amino acids: CASSQGPLMNTEAFF. The DNA of the CDR3 is TGCGCCAGCAGCCAAGGGCCCCTCATGAACACTGAAGCTTTCTTT. The rearrangement uses TRBV4-1 and TRBJ1-1; D gene uncertain. V dropped 1 base and J dropped 0 bases, with 9 bases sitting between them. The CDR3 consists of 15 residues. Germline V CDR1 and CDR2: MGHRA, YSYEKL.

The chain joins TRBV19 to TRBJ1-1; D may be TRBD1 (6 bases). The germline V gene has CDR1 LNHDA and CDR2 SQIVND (reference sequence). CDR3 length equals 14 residues. With 3 bases removed from V and 6 bases from J, the gap between germline ends came to 14 bases. The CDR3 region is CASSIGSGEAEAFF. The CDR3, as DNA: TGTGCCAGTAGTATTGGTTCAGGGGAAGCTGAAGCTTTCTTT.

The chain carries TRBV7-6 and TRBJ2-7; no firm D call. The CDR3 is 14 amino acids. V was pared by 3 bases and J by 0 bases, with 9 bases between. The germline CDR1 and CDR2 sequences are SGHVS and FNYEAQ. The CDR3 sequence: CASSFQVSSYEQYV. The CDR3 coding sequence is TGTGCCAGCAGCTTCCAGGTGAGCTCCTACGAGCAGTACGTC.

This chain joins TRBV4-2 and TRBJ1-2, with 8 bases identical to TRBD1. The CDR3 is made up of 14 amino acids. V trimming: 1 base; J trimming: 9 bases; junction bases outside the gene matches: 7. The germline V gene has CDR1 LGHNA and CDR2 YNFKEQ. The CDR3 region has the DNA TGTGCCAGCAGCCAAGGAGGACAGGGAAGCAGCTACACCTTC. It is translated as CASSQGGQGSSYTF.

The gene calls are TRBV2 and TRBJ1-2; 7 bases are a match to TRBD1. The CDR3 loop spans 15 amino acids. Germline V gives CDR1 SNHLY, CDR2 FYNNEI. V was clipped by 6 bases and J by 0 bases; unmatched bases: 7. The CDR3 coding sequence is TGTGCCAGCAGGCCGGCGGGACAGCCTAACTATGGCTACACCTTC. Translation gives CASRPAGQPNYGYTF.